Only a few counts were recorded for the clone carrying this T cell receptor (beta chain). Its antigen is currently unknown. By 5'RACE template switching, TCR cDNA was produced, with a universal primer site and UMIs added in the process. TCRdb reprocessed the 5' RACE reads with MiXCR, giving one entry per CDR3 protein. The data show 300,000 to 400,000 distinct CDR3 sequences, with about 12% seen just once and about 3% held by the top ten. Germline CDR1 is SGHTA and CDR2 is FQGNSA. This CDR3 comprises 12 residues. Trimming pared 5 bases from V and 9 bases from J, leaving 11 bases between. These data belong to a study of T cells after yellow fever vaccination. Study-wide results and caveats: The presence of abundant clonotypes contaminating from the bulk population was possible in FACS-sorted repertoires. The secondary response was weaker, and its peak arrived faster, on day 5 versus 15.

This clonotype originated in a man aged 18 to 29 who received the YFV17D yellow fever vaccine. The source material was CD4+ T cells sorted from PBMCs, sampled 15 days after the yellow fever booster vaccination. The chain carries TRBV7-2 and TRBJ2-1; D remains unclear. CDR3 in amino acids: CASSRLLGEQFF. The CDR3 bases are TGTGCCAGCAGCCGATTGTTGGGTGAGCAGTTCTTC.